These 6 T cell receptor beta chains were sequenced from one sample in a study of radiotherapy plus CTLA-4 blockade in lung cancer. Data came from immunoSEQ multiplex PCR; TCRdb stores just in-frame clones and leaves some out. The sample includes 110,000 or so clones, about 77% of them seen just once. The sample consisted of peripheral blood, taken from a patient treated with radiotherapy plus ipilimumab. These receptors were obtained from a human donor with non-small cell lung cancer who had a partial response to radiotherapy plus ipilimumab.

The CDR3 loop reads CAGGGGNEQFF. The CDR3 DNA follows: TGTGCCGGGGGAGGGGGCAATGAGCAGTTCTTC. The genes are TRBV6-1 and TRBJ2-1, with a possible D match to TRBD2 (7 bases). Trimming removed 11 bases from V and 6 bases from J, with 11 bases in between. Germline V gene lookup returns CDR1 MNHNS and CDR2 SASEGT. The CDR3 has 11 amino acids.

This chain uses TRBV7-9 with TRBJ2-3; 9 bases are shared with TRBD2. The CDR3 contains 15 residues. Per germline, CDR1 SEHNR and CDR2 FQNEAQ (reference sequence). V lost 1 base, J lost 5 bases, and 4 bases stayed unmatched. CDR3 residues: CASSLVSSGKDTQYF. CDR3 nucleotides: TGTGCCAGCAGCTTAGTCTCTAGCGGGAAAGATACGCAGTATTTT.

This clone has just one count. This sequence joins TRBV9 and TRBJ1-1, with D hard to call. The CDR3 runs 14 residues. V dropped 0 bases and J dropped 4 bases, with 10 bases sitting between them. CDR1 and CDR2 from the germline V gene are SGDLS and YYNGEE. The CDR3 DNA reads TGTGCCAGCAGCGTAGAGGCAGGCCTCACTGAAGCTTTCTTT. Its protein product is CASSVEAGLTEAFF. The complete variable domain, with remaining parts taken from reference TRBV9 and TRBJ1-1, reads DSGVTQTPKHLITATGQRVTLRCSPRSGDLSVYWYQQSLDQGLQFLIQYYNGEERAKGNILERFSAQQFPDLHSELNLSSLELGDSALYFCASSVEAGLTEAFFGQGTRLTVV.

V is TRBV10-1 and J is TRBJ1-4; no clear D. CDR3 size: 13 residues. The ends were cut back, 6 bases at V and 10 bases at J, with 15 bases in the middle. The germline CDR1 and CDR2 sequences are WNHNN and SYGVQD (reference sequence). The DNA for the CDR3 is TGCGCCAGCAGGGACGGGAACTTGGGAAAACTGTTTTTT. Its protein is CASRDGNLGKLFF.

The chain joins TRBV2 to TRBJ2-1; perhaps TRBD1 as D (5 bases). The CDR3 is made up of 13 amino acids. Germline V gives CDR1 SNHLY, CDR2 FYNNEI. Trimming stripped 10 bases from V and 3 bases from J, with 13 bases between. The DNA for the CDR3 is TGTGCCACGGATAGTAGGGGCTACAATGAGCAGTTCTTC. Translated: CATDSRGYNEQFF.

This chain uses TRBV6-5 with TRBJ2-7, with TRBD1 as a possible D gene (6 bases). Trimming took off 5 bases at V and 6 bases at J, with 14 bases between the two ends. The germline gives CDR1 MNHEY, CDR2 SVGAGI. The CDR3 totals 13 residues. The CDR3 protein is CASSRTGSGEQYF. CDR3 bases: TGTGCCAGCAGTAGAACAGGGTCGGGCGAGCAGTACTTC.